This T cell receptor beta chain emerged from a study of T cells after yellow fever vaccination. Trimming took 0 bases from V and 4 from J, leaving 10 bases between them. This CDR3 contains 15 residues. The germline gives CDR1 LGHNA, CDR2 YSLEER. Broader study findings: The presence of abundant clonotypes contaminating from the bulk population was possible in FACS-sorted repertoires. Once the booster was given, most primary-vaccination clones reappeared, at about 97% for CD4 and over 70% for CD8. Compared with primary, the secondary response was weaker and peaked at day 5, not 15.

They built TCR cDNA with 5'RACE template switching, a step that put in a universal primer site and UMIs. TCRdb re-analysed the 5' RACE reads in MiXCR, keeping a single row per CDR3 protein. The data contain roughly 310,000 distinct CDR3 sequences, 8.5% to 10% of them seen just once; the ten biggest clones take up approximately 18%. As concerns this clonotype: The antigen remains unidentified.

The sequencing used PBMCs, collected on the day of the first yellow fever vaccination. The chain couples TRBV4-3 to TRBJ1-3; D not certain. This sequence originates from a man aged 18 to 30 who received the YFV17D yellow fever vaccine. CDR3 region: CASSQDRVGGNTIYF. The CDR3 DNA follows: TGCGCCAGCAGCCAAGACCGGGTGGGCGGAAACACCATATATTTT.